Listed below are T cell receptor beta chains from one sample, sequenced in a study of technical replicates of blood from a handful of donors. TCRdb's copy holds only in-frame clones and misses some; the assay was immunoSEQ multiplex PCR. The sample includes 40,000 to 55,000 clones, about 96% of them seen just once. Sequencing was performed on T cells isolated from PBMCs. The receptor set was obtained from a human donor in good health. The CDR3 runs from the conserved cysteine through the conserved F or W. The D gene is left open where the match is weak. Some rows mark clone size as missing; the rest say once, few, many or name a class of expanded clone.

TRBJ1-1	TRBD1	TRBV28	NA	CASSSGGYFSIGTEAFF	TGTGCCAGCAGTTCAGGGGGCTACTTTTCTATCGGCACTGAAGCTTTCTTT
TRBJ2-7	TRBD2	TRBV15	NA	CATSRERLAISSYEQYF	TGTGCCACCAGCAGAGAAAGACTAGCGATATCCTCCTACGAGCAGTACTTC
TRBJ1-2	TRBD1	TRBV19	NA	CASTSTGDWAGGYTF	TGTGCCAGTACCTCGACAGGGGACTGGGCCGGGGGCTACACCTTC
TRBJ2-1	TRBD1	TRBV27	NA	CASSVGQVTYNEQFF	TGTGCCAGCAGTGTCGGACAGGTTACATACAATGAGCAGTTCTTC
TRBJ2-2	TRBD2	TRBV7-9	NA	CASSVAERENTGELFF	TGTGCCAGCAGCGTGGCCGAGCGGGAGAACACCGGGGAGCTGTTTTTT
TRBJ1-1	NA	TRBV19	once	CASSPLRELNTEAFF	TGTGCCAGTAGTCCACTTAGGGAGCTCAACACTGAAGCTTTCTTT
TRBJ2-3	TRBD2	TRBV7-8	NA	CASSRLAGLDLTDTQYF	TGTGCCAGCAGTCGACTAGCGGGCCTGGATCTCACAGATACGCAGTATTTT
TRBJ1-2	NA	TRBV9	once	CASSAGDFPWDYGYTF	TGTGCCAGCAGCGCGGGGGACTTCCCCTGGGACTATGGCTACACCTTC
TRBJ2-1	NA	TRBV11-2	once	CASSYPASLYNEQFF	TGTGCCAGCAGCTACCCGGCTAGCCTGTACAATGAGCAGTTCTTC
TRBJ2-7	TRBD2	TRBV10-3	NA	CAISDSGLAGGPGYEQYF	TGTGCCATCAGTGACTCCGGACTAGCGGGAGGGCCTGGGTACGAGCAGTACTTC
TRBJ2-1	NA	TRBV6-4	NA	CASSQSSYNEQFF	TGTGCCAGCAGTCAGTCCTCCTACAATGAGCAGTTCTTC
TRBJ2-7	NA	TRBV5-5	NA	CASSLAGSYEQYF	TGTGCCAGCAGCCTGGCGGGCTCCTACGAGCAGTACTTC
TRBJ2-5	TRBD2	TRBV5-4	NA	CASSETSGGQETQYF	TGTGCCAGCAGCGAGACTAGCGGGGGCCAAGAGACCCAGTACTTC
TRBJ2-3	TRBD2	TRBV28	NA	CASDLGLAGVGTDTQYF	TGTGCCAGCGACCTTGGGCTAGCGGGAGTGGGGACAGATACGCAGTATTTT
TRBJ2-7	TRBD1	TRBV27	NA	CASSRTGEVNEQYF	TGTGCCAGCAGTCGAACAGGGGAAGTCAACGAGCAGTACTTC
TRBJ2-3	TRBD1	TRBV11-2	NA	CASSFGQGVTDTQYF	TGTGCCAGCAGCTTCGGACAGGGAGTCACAGATACGCAGTATTTT
TRBJ2-1	TRBD2	TRBV9	NA	CASSLAGTSKYNEQFF	TGTGCCAGCAGCTTGGCCGGGACTAGTAAGTACAATGAGCAGTTCTTC
TRBJ2-7	NA	TRBV14	NA	CASSPRQIYYEQYF	TGTGCCAGCAGCCCCAGGCAGATATACTACGAGCAGTACTTC
TRBJ2-3	TRBD1	TRBV10-2	NA	CASSLNRGGDTQYF	TGCGCCAGCAGCCTCAATAGAGGGGGCGATACGCAGTATTTT
TRBJ2-2	NA	TRBV7-3	NA	CASSLNGGGNTGELFF	TGTGCCAGCAGCTTAAATGGGGGAGGAAACACCGGGGAGCTGTTTTTT
TRBJ2-7	NA	TRBV28	NA	CASRLTGSSSYEQYF	TGTGCCAGCAGGCTTACAGGGTCATCCTCCTACGAGCAGTACTTC
TRBJ2-7	NA	TRBV30	NA	CAWTTSGGEQYF	TGTGCCTGGACCACGTCCGGGGGCGAGCAGTACTTC
TRBJ2-1	TRBD1	TRBV6-5	NA	CASSSQGAFEQFF	TGTGCCAGCAGTTCACAGGGGGCTTTTGAGCAGTTCTTC
TRBJ2-1	NA	TRBV7-9	NA	CASSFNGLRNEQFF	TGTGCCAGCAGCTTTAACGGACTACGCAATGAGCAGTTCTTC
TRBJ2-1	TRBD2	TRBV2	NA	CATKGGLASYNEQFF	TGTGCCACAAAGGGGGGACTAGCGAGCTACAATGAGCAGTTCTTC
TRBJ2-7	NA	TRBV7-9	NA	CASSQRESHYEQYF	TGTGCCAGCAGCCAGAGGGAGAGCCACTACGAGCAGTACTTC
TRBJ2-1	NA	TRBV25-1	once	CASSEGVANFYNEQFF	TGTGCCAGCAGTGAAGGGGTAGCGAACTTTTACAATGAGCAGTTCTTC
TRBJ2-7	NA	TRBV7-3	NA	CASSLYPESYEQYF	TGTGCCAGCAGCTTATACCCAGAATCCTACGAGCAGTACTTC
TRBJ2-1	TRBD2	TRBV4-2	NA	CASSQGAGGINNEQFF	TGTGCCAGCAGCCAAGGAGCGGGAGGGATTAACAATGAGCAGTTCTTC
TRBJ2-1	TRBD2	TRBV7-6	NA	CASSLEGRGRLYNEQFF	TGTGCCAGCAGCTTAGAGGGCCGCGGGAGACTGTACAATGAGCAGTTCTTC
TRBJ1-2	NA	TRBV7-2	NA	CASREQGPHGYTF	TGTGCCAGCAGAGAACAGGGACCCCATGGCTACACCTTC
TRBJ2-5	TRBD1	TRBV2	NA	CASRAGTARGTQYF	TGTGCCAGCAGAGCTGGGACAGCAAGAGGGACCCAGTACTTC
TRBJ2-7	TRBD2	TRBV27	once	CASSPSSGSHEQYF	TGTGCCAGCAGTCCATCTAGCGGGAGCCACGAGCAGTACTTC
TRBJ1-2	TRBD1	TRBV20-1	NA	CLAYTGDGYTF	TGCTTGGCTTATACAGGGGATGGCTACACCTTC
TRBJ2-7	TRBD1	TRBV7-9	NA	CASSSIQQGEAYEQYF	TGTGCCAGCAGCTCGATCCAACAGGGGGAGGCCTACGAGCAGTACTTC
TRBJ2-7	TRBD1	TRBV13	NA	CASSWGQGDYEQYF	TGTGCCAGCAGCTGGGGACAGGGGGACTACGAGCAGTACTTC
TRBJ1-1	NA	TRBV6-1	NA	CASIASYGNTEAFF	TGTGCCAGCATTGCATCCTACGGGAACACTGAAGCTTTCTTT
TRBJ2-7	TRBD2	TRBV5-1	NA	CASSPREVTYEQYF	TGCGCCAGCAGCCCGCGGGAGGTCACCTACGAGCAGTACTTC
TRBJ2-7	NA	TRBV27	NA	CASSFSGAYEQYF	TGTGCCAGCAGTTTCTCGGGTGCCTACGAGCAGTACTTC
TRBJ2-5	TRBD1	TRBV25-1	NA	CASSEISDREETQYF	TGTGCCAGCAGTGAAATCTCAGACAGGGAAGAGACCCAGTACTTC
TRBJ1-4	TRBD1	TRBV14	NA	CASSQWTGDEKLFF	TGTGCCAGCAGCCAATGGACAGGGGATGAAAAACTGTTTTTT
TRBJ1-1	NA	TRBV28	NA	CASSDRGTEAFF	TGTGCCAGCAGTGACCGGGGTACTGAAGCTTTCTTT
TRBJ2-7	TRBD2	TRBV6-4	NA	CASSDRPTSGRPQYF	TGTGCCAGCAGTGACAGGCCGACTAGCGGGAGGCCGCAGTACTTC
TRBJ1-1	NA	TRBV10-1	NA	CASSLQRDTEAFF	TGCGCCAGCAGCTTACAGCGGGACACTGAAGCTTTCTTT
TRBJ2-7	TRBD1	TRBV18	NA	CASSGPGQGIEEQYF	TGTGCCAGCTCCGGCCCGGGACAGGGGATCGAGGAGCAGTACTTC
TRBJ1-1	TRBD1	TRBV7-2	NA	CASRYRQGALNTEAFF	TGTGCCAGCAGATATCGACAGGGGGCGCTGAACACTGAAGCTTTCTTT
TRBJ1-4	NA	TRBV11-3	NA	CASSRLGRVATNEKLFF	TGTGCCAGCAGCCGACTCGGCAGGGTTGCAACTAATGAAAAACTGTTTTTT
TRBJ2-1	NA	TRBV18	NA	CASSPLARPYNEQFF	TGTGCCAGCTCACCCCTAGCGAGACCCTACAATGAGCAGTTCTTC